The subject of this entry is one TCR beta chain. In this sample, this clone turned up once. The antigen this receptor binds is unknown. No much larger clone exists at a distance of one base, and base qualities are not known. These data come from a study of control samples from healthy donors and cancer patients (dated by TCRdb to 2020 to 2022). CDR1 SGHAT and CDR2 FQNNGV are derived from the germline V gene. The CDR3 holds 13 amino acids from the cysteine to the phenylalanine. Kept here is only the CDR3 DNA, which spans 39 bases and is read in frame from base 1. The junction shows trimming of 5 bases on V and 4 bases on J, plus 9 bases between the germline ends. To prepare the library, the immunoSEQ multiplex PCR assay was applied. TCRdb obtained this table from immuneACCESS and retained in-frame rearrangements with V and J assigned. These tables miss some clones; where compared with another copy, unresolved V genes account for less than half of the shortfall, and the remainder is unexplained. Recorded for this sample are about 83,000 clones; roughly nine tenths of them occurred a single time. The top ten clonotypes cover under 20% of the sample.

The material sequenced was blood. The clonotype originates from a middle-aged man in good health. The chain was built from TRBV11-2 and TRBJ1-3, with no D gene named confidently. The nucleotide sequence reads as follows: TGTGCCAGCAGCCCTATCGTCGGAAACACCATATATTTT. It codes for CASSPIVGNTIYF.